The 17 T cell receptor beta chains below come from one sample, sequenced in a study of CD8 T cells in ankylosing spondylitis. One entry per CDR3 protein results from TCRdb running MiXCR on the 5' RACE reads. Of 310,000 or so distinct CDR3 sequences in the sample, around 20% were seen once. The sample consisted of blood, either unsorted or a sorted T cell fraction (not recorded which). The origin of the receptors is a male donor with ankylosing spondylitis or in good health (not recorded which).

There are a few counts of this clonotype. The chain links TRBV15 to TRBJ2-7, with D tentatively TRBD1 (5 bases). Per germline, CDR1 LNHNV and CDR2 YYDKDF (reference sequence). The CDR3 covers 16 residues. V lost 3 bases to trimming and J lost 2 bases, with 17 bases between them. As DNA, the CDR3 is TGTGCCACCAGCAGCCAACCCGTGACAGTACCCTACGAGCAGTACGTC. Its translation is CATSSQPVTVPYEQYV.

The chain employs TRBV15 and TRBJ2-5; TRBD2 agrees at 8 bases. This CDR3 region has 18 residues. Per germline, CDR1 LNHNV and CDR2 YYDKDF (reference sequence). V lost 0 bases and J lost 2; bases outside the gene matches: 11. CDR3 in DNA: TGTGCCACCAGCAGAGATCTCGTCGGGACTAGAAATCAAGAGACCCAGTACTTC. It codes for CATSRDLVGTRNQETQYF.

The chain carries TRBV5-1 and TRBJ2-1; a weak D match, TRBD2 (6 bases). The CDR3 length is 15 residues. Looked up from germline, CDR1 is SGHRS and CDR2 is YFSETQ. Trimming took 0 bases from V and 4 from J, leaving 11 bases between them. CDR3 region: CASSLDGSGYNEQFF. DNA of the CDR3: TGCGCCAGCAGCTTGGATGGTAGCGGTTACAATGAGCAGTTCTTC.

This clonotype was seen ten or more times. The rearrangement uses TRBV27 and TRBJ2-4; D is unresolved. Deletions cut 5 bases from V and 0 bases from J, with 14 bases between. Germline lookup yields CDR1 MNHEY and CDR2 SMNVEV (reference sequence). The CDR3 covers 16 residues. CDR3 DNA sequence: TGTGCCAGCAGTCCGACCAGCAGGCTAGCCAAAAACATTCAGTACTTC. Translated: CASSPTSRLAKNIQYF.

The gene calls are TRBV7-7 and TRBJ2-5; D is unclear. The CDR3 covers 15 residues. Germline V lookup: CDR1 SSHAT, CDR2 FNYEAQ (reference sequence). V was shortened by 0 bases and J by 2 bases, with 10 bases between the two germline ends. CDR3 loop: CASSLAQQPQETQYF. The CDR3 DNA reads TGTGCCAGCAGCTTAGCGCAGCAGCCTCAAGAGACCCAGTACTTC.

This clonotype occurred many times. The chain uses TRBV12-3 or TRBV12-4 and TRBJ1-1, with D hard to call. The CDR3 contains 11 residues. The V and J ends lost 2 bases and 6 bases respectively, with 4 bases between them. The CDR3 here is CASSLRSEAFF. In DNA, the CDR3 is TGTGCCAGCAGTTTAAGGTCTGAAGCTTTCTTT.

J is TRBJ2-6 and V is TRBV5-1; 11 nucleotides align to TRBD1. This CDR3 spans 18 amino acids. V lost 4 bases and J lost 1; bases outside the gene matches: 7. Germline V gene data show CDR1 as SGHRS and CDR2 as YFSETQ. In nucleotides, the CDR3 is TGCGCCAGCAGCGAATGGGACAGGGGGAGTTCTGGGGCCAACGTCCTGACTTTC. It specifies CASSEWDRGSSGANVLTF.

This chain connects TRBV5-1 to TRBJ2-3, with 7 bases aligning to TRBD1. CDR1 SGHRS and CDR2 YFSETQ come from the germline V gene. After removal of 0 bases from V and 2 bases from J, the junction contained 3 bases not matched to a gene. There are 15 residues in the CDR3. The CDR3 bases are TGCGCCAGCAGCTTGGAGGGGGCAAACACAGATACGCAGTATTTT. This codes for CASSLEGANTDTQYF.

This rearrangement joins TRBV4-2 to TRBJ2-3; TRBD2 agrees at 9 bases. Trimming removed 7 bases from V and 2 bases from J; junction bases left unmatched: 4. The V gene's germline CDR1 is LGHNA and CDR2 YNFKEQ. The CDR3 is made up of 14 amino acids. CDR3: CASKLAGYTDTQYF. CDR3 coding DNA: TGTGCCAGCAAACTAGCGGGTTACACAGATACGCAGTATTTT.

This clonotype was counted many times. The rearrangement uses TRBV7-2 and TRBJ2-5; D might be TRBD1 (6 bases). CDR3 length equals 15 residues. Germline V gene data show CDR1 as SGHTA and CDR2 as FQGNSA. Trimming pared 3 bases from V and 2 bases from J, leaving 13 bases between. The CDR3 here is CASSLDSGPQETQYF. The CDR3 DNA is TGTGCCAGCAGCTTGGACAGCGGACCGCAAGAGACCCAGTACTTC.

This rearrangement joins TRBV13 to TRBJ2-1; D unclear. CDR1 is PRHDT, CDR2 FYEKMQ, per germline (reference sequence). Trimming took off 5 bases at V and 7 bases at J, with 21 bases between the two ends. The CDR3 is 16 residues long. The CDR3 is CASSAETFPNFNEQFF. CDR3 bases: TGTGCCAGCAGCGCCGAGACATTTCCCAATTTTAATGAGCAGTTCTTC.

This clonotype was seen a handful of times. The chain is built from TRBV25-1 and TRBJ2-4; the match to TRBD2 covers 7 bases. V dropped 4 bases and J dropped 0; count of bases not matched to a gene: 3. Germline V lookup: CDR1 MGHDK, CDR2 SYGVNS. This CDR3 contains 15 residues. For the CDR3, the DNA is TGTGCCAGCAGTGTTGGCGGGGGAGCCAAAAACATTCAGTACTTC. Protein sequence: CASSVGGGAKNIQYF. Full variable domain (rest looked up from reference TRBV25-1 and TRBJ2-4): EADIYQTPRYLVIGTGKKITLECSQTMGHDKMYWYQQDPGMELHLIHYSYGVNSTEKGDLSSESTVSRIRTEHFPLTLESARPSHTSQYLCASSVGGGAKNIQYFGAGTRLSVL.

This clonotype was recorded a few times. The rearrangement links TRBV20-1 to TRBJ2-3, with TRBD2 matching 12 bases. Germline values: CDR1 DFQATT, CDR2 SNEGSKA (reference sequence). The length of the CDR3 is 14 residues. After removal of 5 bases from V and 6 bases from J, the junction contained 6 bases not matched to a gene. CDR3 in amino acids: CSAPTSGRPDTQYF. DNA of the CDR3: TGCAGTGCTCCGACTAGCGGGAGACCCGATACGCAGTATTTT.

This clonotype was seen many times. The chain joins TRBV5-1 to TRBJ2-2; D gene ambiguous. This CDR3 is built from 15 residues. The V and J ends lost 0 bases and 13 bases respectively, with 19 bases between them. The germline V gene has CDR1 SGHRS and CDR2 YFSETQ. The chain's CDR3 is CASSLGLPAEIGLFF. As DNA, the CDR3 is TGCGCCAGCAGCTTGGGGCTTCCGGCAGAGATTGGGCTGTTTTTT. Complete variable domain (other parts from reference TRBV5-1 and TRBJ2-2): KAGVTQTPRYLIKTRGQQVTLSCSPISGHRSVSWYQQTPGQGLQFLFEYFSETQRNKGNFPGRFSGRQFSNSRSEMNVSTLELGDSALYLCASSLGLPAEIGLFFGEGSRLTVL.

This clonotype was seen a few times. This sequence joins TRBV3-1 and TRBJ2-1; possibly TRBD2 for D (5 bases). Germline-derived CDR1 and CDR2 are LGHDT and YNNKEL (reference sequence). This CDR3 is 14 amino acids long. The germline V and J ends were trimmed by 2 bases and 7 bases, with 12 bases remaining between them. This CDR3 reads CASSQSSGSNEQFF. The CDR3 DNA follows: TGTGCCAGCAGCCAAAGTTCGGGGTCGAATGAGCAGTTCTTC.

The J gene is TRBJ2-5, the V gene TRBV7-2; D gene unclear. The CDR3 spans 12 residues. V was clipped by 3 bases and J by 5 bases, with 7 bases between them. The germline CDR1 and CDR2 sequences are SGHTA and FQGNSA. The DNA for the CDR3 is TGTGCCAGCAGCTTTATGGGGGAGACCCAGTACTTC. Amino acids: CASSFMGETQYF. Filled out from reference TRBV7-2 and TRBJ2-5, the complete variable domain reads GAGVSQSPSNKVTEKGKDVELRCDPISGHTALYWYRQSLGQGLEFLIYFQGNSAPDKSGLPSDRFSAERTGGSVSTLTIQRTQQEDSAVYLCASSFMGETQYFGPGTRLLVL.

DNA for the CDR3: TGTGCCAGCAGGCGGGACAGGGCGAACACCGGGGAGCTGTTTTTT. Translating gives CASRRDRANTGELFF. The chain uses TRBV12-3 or TRBV12-4 and TRBJ2-2; TRBD1 aligns across 9 bases. The V and J ends lost 6 bases and 0 bases, in that order; junction bases with no gene match: 2. CDR3 length: 15 residues.